The clone carrying this T cell receptor (beta chain) was seen a few times. Its target is unknown. Sequencing was performed with immunoSEQ multiplex PCR; in TCRdb, only in-frame clones are kept and a portion is missing. The data show a few million clones, around nine tenths seen once. This sample is drawn from a study of shared clonotypes between healthy human individuals. Findings of the study overall: Only blood was sampled; tissue repertoires likely differ. Sorted-subset sequencing was shown by rarefaction to be incomplete despite large depth.

This TCR derives from a man in his late teens or twenties in good health. The sample taken for sequencing was naive CD4+ T cells sorted from blood. The subset denotes: CD45RA+ positively selected.

The CDR3 protein is CATWGRGSPLHF. The DNA for the CDR3 is TGTGCCACCTGGGGGAGAGGTTCACCCCTCCACTTT. The chain has TRBV28 and TRBJ1-6; tentatively, D is TRBD1 (5 bases). This CDR3 contains 12 residues. Trimming took 10 bases from V and 9 from J, leaving 13 bases between them. Germline lookup yields CDR1 MDHEN and CDR2 SYDVKM.